The present T cell receptor (beta chain) was sequenced within a study of CD8+CD57+ T cells in acquired aplastic anemia. Genomic DNA, the template, was used for profiling of the TCR beta VDJ and CDR3. TCRdb re-called the reads with MiXCR, one entry per CDR3 protein. This sample has approximately 270,000 distinct CDR3 sequences, with approximately 55% found just once. Regarding this clonotype: The antigen is undetermined.

CDR3 length: 17 residues. CDR1 and CDR2 from the germline V gene are SSHAT and FNYEAQ (reference sequence). V dropped 5 bases and J dropped 4; count of bases not matched to a gene: 10. Study outcomes and limitations: In common between the patients and the controls were approximately 28 CD8+ CDR3 sequences. Statistical testing detected no significant gap in CD8+ Simpson's diversity between patients and controls.

The sequence was obtained from a human donor with severe aplastic anemia or a healthy control (not recorded which). The gene calls are TRBV7-7 and TRBJ2-2; 10 bases match TRBD2. The source material was sorted CD4+, CD8+, or CD8+CD57+ T cells (not recorded which) from PBMCs. The CDR3 DNA is TGTGCCAGCAGCCCTTATCAGAGCGGGGGGGTCACCGGGGAGCTGTTTTTT. Translation gives CASSPYQSGGVTGELFF.